A single sample gave rise to the 10 T cell receptor beta chains below, sequenced in a study of blood T cell repertoires in COVID-19. Some clones are missing from TCRdb's copy, which holds only in-frame ones; the method was immunoSEQ multiplex PCR. Of 230,000 or so clones in the sample, approximately 89% were seen once. The sequenced sample was peripheral blood. All receptors come from a woman between 40 and 50 years old who had recovered from COVID-19.

This chain connects TRBV7-6 to TRBJ2-2; D gene unclear. Germline CDR1 reads SGHVS; CDR2 reads FNYEAQ. Trimming removed 7 bases from V and 5 bases from J, with 17 bases in between. This CDR3 region has 15 residues. The CDR3 DNA reads TGTGCCAGCACCGACGTAGAGGCACGAACCGGGGAGCTGTTTTTT. Residues: CASTDVEARTGELFF.

The chain links TRBV6-5 to TRBJ1-5; TRBD1 aligns across 7 bases. Trimming removed 6 bases from V and 5 bases from J; junction bases left unmatched: 10. The CDR3 extends over 15 amino acids. Germline V gene sequence: CDR1 MNHEY, CDR2 SVGAGI. The DNA for the CDR3 is TGTGCCAGCAGGGAGGGGGCAGGGAGTGATCAGCCCCAGCATTTT. It translates to CASREGAGSDQPQHF.

The sample holds a few counts of this clone. This chain uses TRBV6-5 with TRBJ2-1, with D unresolved. Germline V gene data show CDR1 as MNHEY and CDR2 as SVGAGI. CDR3 length equals 15 residues. V lost 6 bases and J 0 bases, leaving 12 bases between the germline ends. CDR3 residues: CASRPRVSSYNEQFF. In nucleotides, the CDR3 is TGTGCCAGCAGACCCCGTGTGAGCTCCTACAATGAGCAGTTCTTC.

J is TRBJ1-5 and V is TRBV6-5, with D possibly matching TRBD1 (6 bases). V lost 1 base to trimming and J lost 5 bases, with 12 bases between them. The length of the CDR3 is 15 residues. Germline loops: CDR1 MNHEY, CDR2 SVGAGI. In DNA form, the CDR3 reads TGTGCCAGCAGTTACTTGGGGGCGATTTATCAGCCCCAGCATTTT. This gives the protein CASSYLGAIYQPQHF.

The chain recombines TRBV5-1 with TRBJ2-2, with 8 bases fitting TRBD1. The CDR3 has 14 residues. CDR1 is SGHRS, CDR2 YFSETQ, per germline. With 4 bases clipped from V and 7 bases from J, the junction kept 6 bases outside the gene matches. The CDR3 DNA follows: TGCGCCAGCAGCACGGGACAGGAGATCGGGGAGCTGTTTTTT. This translates into CASSTGQEIGELFF.

The gene calls are TRBV25-1 and TRBJ2-3, with 9 bases matching TRBD2. Germline V gives CDR1 MGHDK, CDR2 SYGVNS. The V and J ends lost 6 bases and 2 bases, in that order; junction bases with no gene match: 3. This CDR3 comprises 14 residues. CDR3 loop: CASSGTSFTDTQYF. CDR3 in DNA: TGTGCCAGCAGCGGGACTAGCTTCACAGATACGCAGTATTTT.

This clone has a handful of counts. The V gene is TRBV6-5, the J gene TRBJ1-2; 10 nucleotides align to TRBD1. Germline V gives CDR1 MNHEY, CDR2 SVGAGI. The J segment lost 9 bases and the V segment lost 5 bases, leaving 3 bases of the junction unmatched. This CDR3 contains 12 residues. This chain's CDR3 is CASSPGQGRYTF. CDR3 DNA: TGTGCCAGCAGTCCGGGACAGGGGCGCTACACCTTC.

The CDR3 loop reads CARSSREGLEQYV. In DNA, the CDR3 is TGTGCCAGAAGCTCCCGGGAGGGCCTCGAGCAGTACGTC. This chain joins TRBV7-5 and TRBJ2-7; the table calls TRBD2, which could not be checked here. TRBV7-5 is a pseudogene segment. CDR3 length: 13 residues.

The chain has TRBV7-9 and TRBJ1-5, with 7 positions matching TRBD1. The V gene's germline CDR1 is SEHNR and CDR2 FQNEAQ (reference sequence). The ends lost 5 bases at V and 7 bases at J; junction bases unmatched: 8. CDR3 length equals 14 residues. CDR3 nucleotide sequence: TGTGCCAGCAGCCGGACAGGCACGGGGCAGCCCCAGCATTTT. Amino acids: CASSRTGTGQPQHF.

This clone was counted ten times or more. The chain combines TRBV5-1 with TRBJ2-2; D is undetermined. This CDR3 spans 13 amino acids. Germline loops: CDR1 SGHRS, CDR2 YFSETQ. The V end lost 4 bases, the J end lost 1 base, and 5 bases lay between the germline ends. CDR3 coding DNA: TGCGCCAGCAGCGAGAAGAACACCGGGGAGCTGTTTTTT. Its protein is CASSEKNTGELFF.